This paragraph covers one T cell receptor (beta chain) sequence. From germline, CDR1 is KGHSH and CDR2 LQKENI. There are 15 residues in the CDR3. V was clipped by 0 bases and J by 5 bases, with 13 bases between them. The data originate from a study of blood T cell repertoires in COVID-19. Across the whole study: The United States, Italy and Spain were the sources of the acute and convalescent COVID-19 samples. T cells, B-cell-depleted T cells, or PBMCs provided the cDNA or gDNA that served as material.

Using immunoSEQ multiplex PCR, the repertoire was profiled, and TCRdb retains in-frame clones only, with some absent. The sample records 190,000 or so clones, approximately 87% being singletons. This sequence joins TRBV18 and TRBJ1-1, with D uncertain. This clonotype was sampled from a man between 60 and 75 years old who had recovered from COVID-19. The sample taken for sequencing was peripheral blood. This CDR3 reads CASSPPVGRVTEAFF. CDR3 DNA sequence: TGTGCCAGCTCACCACCTGTAGGGAGGGTAACTGAAGCTTTCTTT.